This T cell receptor beta chain was obtained from a study of blood T cell repertoires in COVID-19. Study summary: The samples span acute and convalescent COVID-19 from the United States, Italy and Spain.

TCRdb's copy holds only in-frame clones and misses some; the assay was immunoSEQ multiplex PCR. This sample has around 130,000 clones, with about three quarters found just once. The CDR3 runs to 15 residues. Germline assignment: CDR1 LGHDT and CDR2 YNNKEL (reference sequence). V was pared by 3 bases and J by 0 bases, with 9 bases between. The chain employs TRBV3-1 (or the pseudogene TRBV3-2) and TRBJ2-1, with D perhaps matching TRBD2 (6 bases). The source material was peripheral blood. The receptor was isolated from a man aged 50 or older with acute or convalescent COVID-19. Here the CDR3 reads CASSHAGSSYNEQFF. As DNA, the CDR3 is TGTGCCAGCAGCCATGCGGGGAGCTCCTACAATGAGCAGTTCTTC.